The T cell receptor beta chain under discussion was sequenced for a study of T cell clones after liver transplantation (dated by TCRdb to about 2019). General notes on the study: Samples were obtained from ITN030ST, a randomized trial in which withdrawal of immunosuppression was attempted within 2 years of liver transplantation. Donor-reactive T cell clones were identified by TCRbeta sequencing following a pre-transplant mixed lymphocyte reaction and were subsequently tracked in post-transplant blood. Third party-reactive TCRbeta sequences were also identified from pre-transplant MLRs to serve as an antigen-independent comparator for donor-reactive sequences. Of the eight recipients, a few were HCV-positive, while the remaining recipients had been transplanted for non-autoimmune, non-viral indications. No induction therapy was given to the subjects, and standard immunosuppression was administered until randomization at 12-24 months post-transplant. Tolerance was defined as complete immunosuppression withdrawal for at least one year with no rise in liver enzymes beyond twice the upper limit of normal. Blood samples were collected pre-transplant, pre-randomization before withdrawal, and post-randomization after either full withdrawal or failed withdrawal. The study cohort included 8 liver transplant recipients, of whom 3 were classified as tolerant and 5 as non-tolerant.

Reading the label with the study, this specimen's time point is: pre-transplant. Thawed unstimulated PBMCs were stained for CD3, CD4 and CD8 and FACS-sorted into CD3+CD4+ and CD3+CD8+ populations. Each of the 8 studied subjects was randomized to immunosuppression withdrawal. The Qiagen DNeasy Blood and Tissue Kit was used for isolation of genomic DNA. High-throughput TCRbeta CDR3 sequencing of frozen genomic DNA was performed by immunoSEQ, with PCR amplification, mapping, bias correction and internal controls included. Per the original workflow: Only productive rearrangements were retained, and each unique TCRbeta sequence was defined by its CDR3 nucleotide sequence together with its V and J gene. A sequence counted as donor-reactive only if the sequence showed at least 5-fold expansion in CFSE-low cells compared with unstimulated pre-transplant cells and had a frequency of at least 0.01%. Minimum frequency thresholds were set for each subject based on the unstimulated sample with the lowest template count, ensuring at least 90% detection power. Repertoire turnover was measured by Jensen-Shannon divergence between the top 1000 TCRbeta sequences post- and pre-transplant. Changes in detection of donor-reactive sequences were tested with two-sided Fisher's exact tests. TCRdb limited this immuneACCESS table to in-frame rearrangements with V and J called. A share of clones is missing; checked studies link under half to unresolved V genes, and the rest is unexplained. The D gene and trimming were derived from the DNA, and the V and J assignments and clone size from that table. This sample holds 20,000 to 25,000 clones; around 63% were observed only once. Approximately 3% of the sample is in the top ten clones.

Broader findings and caveats from the paper: Conclusions were preliminary, limited by small, heterogeneous patient numbers and non-standardized post-transplant time points. Circulating donor-reactive CD4 TCRbeta sequences fell significantly post-transplant in most of the 8 subjects, irrespective of tolerance or HCV status. Because allograft tissue specimens were not available, migration of donor-reactive T cells into the graft, rather than deletion, may have occurred. When repertoire turnover was accounted for, significantly reduced detection of donor-reactive sequences was found in 7 of 8 subjects for CD4 and in 8 of 8 subjects for CD8. Donor-reactive sequences decreased more than third party-reactive sequences, which suggests partial antigen-specific deletion that was not related to withdrawal success. In two subjects, low numbers of available donor cells limited the measurable donor-reactive repertoire.

Of note for this clone: Its antigen is still unknown. It has no much larger one-base neighbor in the sample; base qualities were not kept.

This TCR was recovered from a human donor who received a liver transplant. The sample here was CD4+ T cells from blood, taken before liver transplant.

The DNA reads as follows: TGTGCCATCAGGGTTGGACTAGCGGTCACAGATACGCAGTATTTT. Its protein is CAIRVGLAVTDTQYF. Rearrangement joined TRBV10-3 to TRBJ2-3; 10 bases in the middle match TRBD2. The V end gives up 6 bases and the J end 2 bases, leaving 5 bases in the junction not matched to a gene. Inclusive of the bounding cysteine and phenylalanine, the CDR3 is 15 residues long. CDR3 DNA is the only sequence kept; it has 45 bases, read in frame from the first base. CDR1 and CDR2 were assigned from the germline V gene as ENHRY and SYGVKD.